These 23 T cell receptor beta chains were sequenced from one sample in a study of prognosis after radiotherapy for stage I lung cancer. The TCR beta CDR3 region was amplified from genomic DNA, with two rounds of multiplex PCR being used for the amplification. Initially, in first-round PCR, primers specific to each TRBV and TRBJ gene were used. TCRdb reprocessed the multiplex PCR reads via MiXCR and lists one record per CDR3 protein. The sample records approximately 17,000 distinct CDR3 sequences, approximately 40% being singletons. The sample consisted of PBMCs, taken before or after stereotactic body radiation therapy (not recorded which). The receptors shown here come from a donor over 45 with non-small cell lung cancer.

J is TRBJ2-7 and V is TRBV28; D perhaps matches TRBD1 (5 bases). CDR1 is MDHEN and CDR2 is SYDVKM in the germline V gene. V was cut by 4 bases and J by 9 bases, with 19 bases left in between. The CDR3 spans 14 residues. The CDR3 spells CASSSVDSGLVQYF. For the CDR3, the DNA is TGTGCCAGCAGTTCTGTCGACAGTGGGCTGGTGCAGTACTTC.

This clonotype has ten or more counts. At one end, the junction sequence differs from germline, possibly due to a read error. CDR3 protein: CASSLAPSSEQYF. Written as DNA, the CDR3 is TGTGCCAGCAGTTTAGCGCCCTCCTCCGAGCAGTACTTC. The chain links TRBV12-3 or TRBV12-4 to TRBJ2-7; unclear D gene. This CDR3 spans 13 amino acids.

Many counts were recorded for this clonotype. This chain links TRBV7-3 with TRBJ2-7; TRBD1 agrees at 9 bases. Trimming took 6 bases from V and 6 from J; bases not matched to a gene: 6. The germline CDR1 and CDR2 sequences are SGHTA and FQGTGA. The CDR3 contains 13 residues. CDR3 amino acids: CASSVGQGLEQYF. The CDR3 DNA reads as TGTGCCAGCAGTGTTGGACAGGGGCTCGAGCAGTACTTC.

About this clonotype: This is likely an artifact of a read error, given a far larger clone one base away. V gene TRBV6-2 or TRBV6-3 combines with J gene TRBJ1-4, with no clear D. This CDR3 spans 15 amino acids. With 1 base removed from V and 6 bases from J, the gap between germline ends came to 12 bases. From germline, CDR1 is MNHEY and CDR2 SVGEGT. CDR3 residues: CASSYWTKADEKLFF. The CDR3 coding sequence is TGTGCCAGCAGTTACTGGACCAAGGCTGATGAAAAACTGTTTTTT.

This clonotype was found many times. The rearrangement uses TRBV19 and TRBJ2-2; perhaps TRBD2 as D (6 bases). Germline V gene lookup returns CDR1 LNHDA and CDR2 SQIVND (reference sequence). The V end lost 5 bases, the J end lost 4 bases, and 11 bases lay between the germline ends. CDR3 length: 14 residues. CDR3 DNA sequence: TGTGCCAGTAGTTGGGACTTCCGCACCGGGGAGCTGTTTTTT. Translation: CASSWDFRTGELFF.

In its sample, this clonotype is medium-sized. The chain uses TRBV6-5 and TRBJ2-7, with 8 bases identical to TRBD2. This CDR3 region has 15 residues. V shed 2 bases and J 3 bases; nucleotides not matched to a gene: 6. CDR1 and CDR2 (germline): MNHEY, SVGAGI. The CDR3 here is CASSYGAGGFYEQYF. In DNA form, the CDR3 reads TGTGCCAGCAGTTACGGGGCGGGAGGTTTCTACGAGCAGTACTTC.

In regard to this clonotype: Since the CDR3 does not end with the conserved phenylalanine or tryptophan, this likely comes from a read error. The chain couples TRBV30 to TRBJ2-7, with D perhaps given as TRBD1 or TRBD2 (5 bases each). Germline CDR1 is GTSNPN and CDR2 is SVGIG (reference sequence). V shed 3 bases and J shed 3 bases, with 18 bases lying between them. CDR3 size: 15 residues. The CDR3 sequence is CAWSHEGPQNYEQYL. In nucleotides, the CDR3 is TGTGCCTGGAGCCACGAGGGACCGCAGAACTACGAGCAGTACTTA.

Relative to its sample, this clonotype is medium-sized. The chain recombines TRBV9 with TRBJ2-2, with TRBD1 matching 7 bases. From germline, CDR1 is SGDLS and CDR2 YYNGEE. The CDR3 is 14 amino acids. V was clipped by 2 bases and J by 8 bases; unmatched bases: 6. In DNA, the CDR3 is TGTGCCAGCAGCGTGACAGGGTCTTGGGGGGAGCTGTTTTTT. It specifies CASSVTGSWGELFF.

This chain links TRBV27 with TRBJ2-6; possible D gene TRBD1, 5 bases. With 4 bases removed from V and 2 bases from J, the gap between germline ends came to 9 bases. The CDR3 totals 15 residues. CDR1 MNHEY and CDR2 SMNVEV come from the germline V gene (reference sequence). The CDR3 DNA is TGTGCCAGCAGTTCCCAGGGTGCTGGGGCCAACGTCCTGACTTTC. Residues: CASSSQGAGANVLTF. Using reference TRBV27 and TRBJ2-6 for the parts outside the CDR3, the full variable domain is EAQVTQNPRYLITVTGKKLTVTCSQNMNHEYMSWYRQDPGLGLRQIYYSMNVEVTDKGDVPEGYKVSRKEKRNFPLILESPSPNQTSLYFCASSSQGAGANVLTFGAGSRLTVL.

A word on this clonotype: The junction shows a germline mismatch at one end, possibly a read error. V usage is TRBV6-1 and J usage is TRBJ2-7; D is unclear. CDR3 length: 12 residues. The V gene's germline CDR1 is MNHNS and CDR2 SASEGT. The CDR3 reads CASSPRVYDQYF. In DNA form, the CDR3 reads TGTGCCAGCAGCCCTCGAGTGTACGATCAGTACTTC.

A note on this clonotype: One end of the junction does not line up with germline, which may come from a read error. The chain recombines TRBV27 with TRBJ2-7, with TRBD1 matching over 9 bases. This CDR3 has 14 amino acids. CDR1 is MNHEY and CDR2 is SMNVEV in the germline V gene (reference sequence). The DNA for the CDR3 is TGTGCCAGCAGTATACAGGGGGCATATTACGATCAGTACTTC. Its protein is CASSIQGAYYDQYF.

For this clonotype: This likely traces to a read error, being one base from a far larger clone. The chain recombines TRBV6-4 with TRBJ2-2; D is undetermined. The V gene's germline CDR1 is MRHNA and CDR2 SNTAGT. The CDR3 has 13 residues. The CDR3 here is CASSVWNTVELFF. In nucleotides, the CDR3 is TGTGCCAGCAGTGTCTGGAACACCGTGGAGCTGTTTTTT.

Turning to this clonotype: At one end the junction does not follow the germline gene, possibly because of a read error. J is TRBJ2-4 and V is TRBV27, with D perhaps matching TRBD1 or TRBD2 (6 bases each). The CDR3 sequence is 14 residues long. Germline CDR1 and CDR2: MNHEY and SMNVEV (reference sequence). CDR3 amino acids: CASILSWGANIQYF. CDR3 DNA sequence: TGTGCCAGCATTTTATCTTGGGGGGCAAACATTCAGTACTTC.

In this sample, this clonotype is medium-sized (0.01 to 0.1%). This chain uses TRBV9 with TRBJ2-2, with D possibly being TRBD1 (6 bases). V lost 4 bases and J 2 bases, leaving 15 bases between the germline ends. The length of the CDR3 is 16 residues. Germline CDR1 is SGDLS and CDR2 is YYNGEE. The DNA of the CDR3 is TGTGCCAGCAGCATCTCCGGGACACTCAACACCGGGGAGCTGTTTTTT. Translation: CASSISGTLNTGELFF.

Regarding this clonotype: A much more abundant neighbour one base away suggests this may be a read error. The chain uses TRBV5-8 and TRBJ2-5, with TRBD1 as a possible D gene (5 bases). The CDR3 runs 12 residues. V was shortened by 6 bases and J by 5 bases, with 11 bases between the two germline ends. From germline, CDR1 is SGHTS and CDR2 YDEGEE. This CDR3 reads CASNWGMETQYF. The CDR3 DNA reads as TGTGCCAGCAACTGGGGCATGGAGACCCAGTACTTC.

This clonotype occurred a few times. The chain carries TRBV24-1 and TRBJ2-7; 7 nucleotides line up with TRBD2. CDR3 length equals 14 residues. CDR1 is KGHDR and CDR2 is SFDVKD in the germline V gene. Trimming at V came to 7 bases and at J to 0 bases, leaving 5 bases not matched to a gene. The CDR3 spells CATSPGEGSYEQYF. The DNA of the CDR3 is TGTGCCACCAGCCCGGGGGAGGGCTCCTACGAGCAGTACTTC.

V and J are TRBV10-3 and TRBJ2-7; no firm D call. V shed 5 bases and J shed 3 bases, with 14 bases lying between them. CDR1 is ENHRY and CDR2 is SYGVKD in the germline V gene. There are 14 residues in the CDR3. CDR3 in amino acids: CAISIPGPVYEQYF. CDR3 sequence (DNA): TGTGCCATCAGTATACCTGGACCTGTCTACGAGCAGTACTTC.

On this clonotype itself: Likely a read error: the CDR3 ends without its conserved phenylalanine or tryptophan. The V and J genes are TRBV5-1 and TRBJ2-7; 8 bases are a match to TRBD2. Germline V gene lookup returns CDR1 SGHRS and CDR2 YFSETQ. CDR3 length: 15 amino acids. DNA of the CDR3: TGTGCCAGCAGCTGGGGAACTAGCGGCCAGTACGAGCAGTACTCC. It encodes CASSWGTSGQYEQYS.

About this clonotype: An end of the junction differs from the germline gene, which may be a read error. Here the CDR3 reads CASSYRGLAGVNEQFF. In nucleotides, the CDR3 is TGTGCTAGCAGTTACCGCGGACTAGCGGGAGTTAATGAGCAGTTCTTC. This chain joins TRBV6-5 and TRBJ2-1; 13 bases line up with TRBD2. CDR1 MNHEY and CDR2 SVGAGI come from the germline V gene. This CDR3 is 16 amino acids long.

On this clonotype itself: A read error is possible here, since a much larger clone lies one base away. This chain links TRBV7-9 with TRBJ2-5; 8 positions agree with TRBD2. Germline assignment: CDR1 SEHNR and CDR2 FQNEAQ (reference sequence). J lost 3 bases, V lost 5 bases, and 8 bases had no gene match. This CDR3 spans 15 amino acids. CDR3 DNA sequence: TGTGCCAGCAGCCCTTCGACTAGCGTCAAAGAGACCCAGTACTTC. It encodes CASSPSTSVKETQYF.

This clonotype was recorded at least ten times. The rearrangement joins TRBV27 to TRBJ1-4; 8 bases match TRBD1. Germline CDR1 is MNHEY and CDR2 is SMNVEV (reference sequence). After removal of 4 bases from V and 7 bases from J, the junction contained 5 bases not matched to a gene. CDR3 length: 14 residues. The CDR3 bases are TGTGCCAGCAGTTCAGACAGGGGAGGTGAAAAACTGTTTTTT. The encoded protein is CASSSDRGGEKLFF.

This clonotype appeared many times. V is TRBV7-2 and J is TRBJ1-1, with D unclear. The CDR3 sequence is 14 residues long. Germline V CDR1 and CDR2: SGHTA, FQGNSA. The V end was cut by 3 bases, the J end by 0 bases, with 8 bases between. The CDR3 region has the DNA TGTGCCAGCAGCTTGGGAACCATGAACACTGAAGCTTTCTTT. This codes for CASSLGTMNTEAFF.

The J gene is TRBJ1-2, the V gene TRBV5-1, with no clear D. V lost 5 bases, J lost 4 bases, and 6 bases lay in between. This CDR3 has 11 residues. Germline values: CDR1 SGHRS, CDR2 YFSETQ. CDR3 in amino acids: CASRESYGYTF. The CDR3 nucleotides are TGCGCCAGCAGGGAAAGCTATGGCTACACCTTC.